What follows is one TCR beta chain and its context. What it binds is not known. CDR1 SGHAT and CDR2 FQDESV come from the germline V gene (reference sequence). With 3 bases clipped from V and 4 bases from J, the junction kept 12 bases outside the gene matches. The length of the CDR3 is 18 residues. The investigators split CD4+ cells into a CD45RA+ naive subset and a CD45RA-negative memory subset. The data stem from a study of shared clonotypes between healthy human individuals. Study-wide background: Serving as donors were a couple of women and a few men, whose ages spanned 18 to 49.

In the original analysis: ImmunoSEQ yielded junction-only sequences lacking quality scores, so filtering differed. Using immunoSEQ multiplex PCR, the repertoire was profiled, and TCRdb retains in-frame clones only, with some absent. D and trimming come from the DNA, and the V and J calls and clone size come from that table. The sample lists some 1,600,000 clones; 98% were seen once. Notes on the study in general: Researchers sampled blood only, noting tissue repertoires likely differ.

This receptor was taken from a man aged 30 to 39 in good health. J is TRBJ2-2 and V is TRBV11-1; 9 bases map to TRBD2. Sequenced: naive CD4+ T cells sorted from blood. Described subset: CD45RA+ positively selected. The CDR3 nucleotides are TGTGCCAGCAGCTTCCCATCGTTGGTAGCGGGAGCCACCGGGGAGCTGTTTTTT. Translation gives CASSFPSLVAGATGELFF.